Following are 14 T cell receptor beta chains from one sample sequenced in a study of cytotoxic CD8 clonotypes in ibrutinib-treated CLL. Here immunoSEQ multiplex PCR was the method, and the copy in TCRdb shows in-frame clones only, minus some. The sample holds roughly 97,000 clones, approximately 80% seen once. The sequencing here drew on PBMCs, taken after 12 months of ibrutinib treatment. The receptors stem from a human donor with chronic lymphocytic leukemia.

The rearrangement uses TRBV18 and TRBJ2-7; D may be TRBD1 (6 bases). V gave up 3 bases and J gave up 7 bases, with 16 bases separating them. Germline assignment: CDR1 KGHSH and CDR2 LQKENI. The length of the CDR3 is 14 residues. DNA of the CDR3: TGTGCCAGCTCACCGTCAACAGGGTCCCTGGAGCAGTACTTC. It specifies CASSPSTGSLEQYF.

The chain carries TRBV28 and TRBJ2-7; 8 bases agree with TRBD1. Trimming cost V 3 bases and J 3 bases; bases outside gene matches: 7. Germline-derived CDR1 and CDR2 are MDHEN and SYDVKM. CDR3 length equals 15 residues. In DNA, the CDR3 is TGTGCCAGCAGTTTTTGGAGAGACAGGGGCTACGAGCAGTACTTC. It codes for CASSFWRDRGYEQYF.

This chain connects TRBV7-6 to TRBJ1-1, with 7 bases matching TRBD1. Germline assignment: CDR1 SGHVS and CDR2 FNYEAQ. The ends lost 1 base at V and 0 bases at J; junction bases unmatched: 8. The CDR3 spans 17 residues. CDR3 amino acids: CASSLVPGQRMNTEAFF. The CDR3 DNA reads TGTGCCAGCAGCTTAGTGCCGGGACAGAGAATGAACACTGAAGCTTTCTTT.

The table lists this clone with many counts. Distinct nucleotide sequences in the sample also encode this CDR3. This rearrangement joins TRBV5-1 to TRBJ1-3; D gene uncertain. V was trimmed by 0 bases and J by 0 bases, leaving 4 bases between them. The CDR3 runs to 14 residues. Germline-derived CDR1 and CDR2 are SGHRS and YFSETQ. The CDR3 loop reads CASSLDISGNTIYF. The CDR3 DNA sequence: TGCGCCAGCAGCTTGGATATCTCTGGAAACACCATATATTTT.

This CDR3 reads CAWSGKRLILGNTIYF. CDR3 coding DNA: TGTGCCTGGAGTGGGAAGAGGCTGATCCTTGGAAACACCATATATTTT. V is TRBV30 and J is TRBJ1-3; no definite D call. The CDR3 is 16 residues long. The V end was cut by 1 base, the J end by 3 bases, with 16 bases between. The germline CDR1 and CDR2 sequences are GTSNPN and SVGIG (reference sequence).

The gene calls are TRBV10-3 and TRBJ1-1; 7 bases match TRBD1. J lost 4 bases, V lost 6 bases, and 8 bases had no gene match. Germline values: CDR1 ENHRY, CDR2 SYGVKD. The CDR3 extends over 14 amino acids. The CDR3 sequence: CAIRIDRAGTEAFF. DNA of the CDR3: TGTGCCATCAGGATCGACAGGGCGGGCACTGAAGCTTTCTTT.

The CDR3 region has the DNA TGCGCCAGCAGCCAAGTACCTCAGGGGTCCTATAATTCACCCCTCCACTTT. This gives the protein CASSQVPQGSYNSPLHF. The J gene is TRBJ1-6, the V gene TRBV4-1; maybe TRBD1 (6 bases). Trimming took 1 base from V and 1 from J, leaving 11 bases between them. This CDR3 region has 17 residues. From germline, CDR1 is MGHRA and CDR2 YSYEKL.

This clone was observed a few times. The CDR3 spells CASSPRTSGGTQYF. In DNA form, the CDR3 reads TGTGCCAGCAGTCCGAGGACTAGCGGGGGGACGCAGTATTTT. This chain joins TRBV27 and TRBJ2-3, with 14 positions matching TRBD2. The germline V gene encodes CDR1 MNHEY and CDR2 SMNVEV (reference sequence). The CDR3 runs to 14 residues. The V segment lost 5 bases and the J segment 9 bases; nucleotides outside the gene matches: 4.

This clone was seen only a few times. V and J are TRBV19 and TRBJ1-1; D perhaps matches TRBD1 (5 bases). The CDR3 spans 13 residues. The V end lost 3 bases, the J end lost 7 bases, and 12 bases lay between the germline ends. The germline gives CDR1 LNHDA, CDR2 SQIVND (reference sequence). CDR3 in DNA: TGTGCCAGTAGTATCGCAGGGCCCGGTGAAGCTTTCTTT. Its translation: CASSIAGPGEAFF.

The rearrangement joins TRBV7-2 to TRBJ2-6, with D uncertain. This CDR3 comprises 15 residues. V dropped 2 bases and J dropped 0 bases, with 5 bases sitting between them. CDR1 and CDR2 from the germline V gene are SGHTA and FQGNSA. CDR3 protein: CASSLLVSGANVLTF. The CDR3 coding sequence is TGTGCCAGCAGCTTATTAGTCTCTGGGGCCAACGTCCTGACTTTC.

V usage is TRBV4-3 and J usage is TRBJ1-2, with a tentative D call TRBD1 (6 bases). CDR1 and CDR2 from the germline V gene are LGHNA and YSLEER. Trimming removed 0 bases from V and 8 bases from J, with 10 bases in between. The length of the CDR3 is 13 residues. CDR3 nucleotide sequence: TGCGCCAGCAGCCAAGATGGGGGCGGAGGCTACACCTTC. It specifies CASSQDGGGGYTF.

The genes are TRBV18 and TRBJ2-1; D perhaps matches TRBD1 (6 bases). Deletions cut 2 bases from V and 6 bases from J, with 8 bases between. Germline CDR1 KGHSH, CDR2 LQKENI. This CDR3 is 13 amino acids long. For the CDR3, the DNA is TGTGCCAGCTCACCATTGGGGGCCAATGAGCAGTTCTTC. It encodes CASSPLGANEQFF.

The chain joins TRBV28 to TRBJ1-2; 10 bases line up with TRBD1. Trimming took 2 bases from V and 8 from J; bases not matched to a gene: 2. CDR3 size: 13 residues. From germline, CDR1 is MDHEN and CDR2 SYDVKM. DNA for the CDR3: TGTGCCAGCAGTTTAGACAGGGGGCAAGGCTACACCTTC. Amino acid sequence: CASSLDRGQGYTF.

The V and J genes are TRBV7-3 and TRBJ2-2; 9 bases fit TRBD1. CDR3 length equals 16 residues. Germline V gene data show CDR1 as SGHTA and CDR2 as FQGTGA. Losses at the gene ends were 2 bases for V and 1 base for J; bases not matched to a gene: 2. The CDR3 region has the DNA TGTGCCAGCAGCTTATTGGGACAGGGGAACACCGGGGAGCTGTTTTTT. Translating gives CASSLLGQGNTGELFF. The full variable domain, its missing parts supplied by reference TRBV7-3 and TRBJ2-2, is GAGVSQTPSNKVTEKGKYVELRCDPISGHTALYWYRQSLGQGPEFLIYFQGTGAADDSGLPNDRFFAVRPEGSVSTLKIQRTERGDSAVYLCASSLLGQGNTGELFFGEGSRLTVL.